The rows below give T cell receptor beta chains drawn from one sample of a study of T cell responses to AZD1222 COVID-19 vaccine. Produced via immunoSEQ multiplex PCR; TCRdb's table is partial and in-frame only. Seen here are about 75,000 clones, around 88% observed once, and the top ten hold 10%. The sequencing here drew on peripheral blood, taken 28 days after the second dose of the MenACWY control vaccine. The receptors were gathered from an adult who received the MenACWY meningococcal vaccine as a control. Both conserved end residues are part of each CDR3. The D gene is left open where the match is weak. Not every row has a clone size; where given, it reads once, few, many or a size class.

clone size | J gene | D gene | V gene | CDR3 protein | CDR3 DNA
NA | TRBJ2-2 | NA | TRBV10-3 | CAIPGANTGELFF | TGTGCCATCCCGGGGGCGAACACCGGGGAGCTGTTTTTT
NA | TRBJ1-4 | NA | TRBV28 | CASKGGVAEKLFF | TGTGCCAGCAAGGGGGGGGTTGCGGAAAAACTGTTTTTT
NA | TRBJ1-2 | TRBD1 | TRBV5-6 | CASRRRPGTGVGNYGYTF | TGTGCCAGCAGGCGACGTCCCGGGACAGGGGTGGGTAACTATGGCTACACCTTC
NA | TRBJ1-5 | TRBD1 | TRBV7-2 | CASSLAGQGYQPQHF | TGTGCCAGCAGCTTAGCCGGACAGGGTTATCAGCCCCAGCATTTT
NA | TRBJ1-2 | TRBD1 | TRBV3-1/TRBV3-2 | CASSPMGQGAYLNSHGYTF | TGTGCCAGCAGCCCTATGGGACAGGGGGCCTATCTAAACTCACATGGCTACACCTTC
NA | TRBJ1-1 | TRBD1 | TRBV19 | CATAGTGRGTEAFF | TGTGCCACCGCCGGGACAGGGAGAGGCACTGAAGCTTTCTTT
NA | TRBJ1-3 | NA | TRBV15 | CATSRDRGLPGNTIYF | TGTGCCACCAGCAGAGATCGCGGTTTGCCTGGAAACACCATATATTTT
NA | TRBJ2-1 | NA | TRBV27 | CASSLGNEQFF | TGTGCCAGCAGTTTAGGCAATGAGCAGTTCTTC
NA | TRBJ1-4 | NA | TRBV30 | CASGAYNEKLFF | TGTGCCTCCGGGGCGTATAATGAAAAACTGTTTTTT
NA | TRBJ2-3 | TRBD2 | TRBV6-4 | CASSPGLAGGPDTQYF | TGTGCCAGCAGCCCGGGACTAGCGGGGGGGCCAGATACGCAGTATTTT
once | TRBJ1-1 | TRBD1 | TRBV14 | CASSQVRGRLTEAFF | TGTGCCAGCAGCCAAGTAAGGGGGCGACTCACTGAAGCTTTCTTT
NA | TRBJ1-2 | NA | TRBV5-6 | CASSLTRTLQWTF | TGTGCCAGCAGCTTGACAAGGACATTACAGTGGACCTTC
few | TRBJ2-5 | NA | TRBV6-6 | CASSSLGWETQYF | TGTGCCAGCAGTTCCCTCGGGTGGGAGACCCAGTACTTC
once | TRBJ1-1 | NA | TRBV7-2 | CASSPGRGGNTEAFF | TGTGCCAGCAGCCCAGGACGGGGTGGGAACACTGAAGCTTTCTTT
NA | TRBJ2-3 | NA | TRBV24-1 | CATSDDLDTQYF | TGTGCCACCAGTGATGATCTGGATACGCAGTATTTT
NA | TRBJ1-3 | TRBD1 | TRBV4-3 | CASSQDLAGGFSGNTIYF | TGCGCCAGCAGCCAAGATTTGGCAGGGGGCTTCTCTGGAAACACCATATATTTT
NA | TRBJ1-1 | NA | TRBV2 | CASIFEAYSEAFF | TGTGCCAGCATATTTGAAGCCTATTCTGAAGCTTTCTTT
NA | TRBJ1-3 | NA | TRBV7-8 | CASSSRPSGNTIYF | TGTGCCAGCAGCTCCCGTCCCTCTGGAAACACCATATATTTT
NA | TRBJ1-6 | NA | TRBV6-5 | CASSRWGENSPLHF | TGTGCCAGCAGTCGGTGGGGGGAGAATTCACCCCTCCACTTT
NA | TRBJ1-6 | NA | TRBV18 | CASSPSDGLGDSPLHF | TGTGCCAGCTCACCATCGGACGGTCTGGGTGATTCACCCCTCCACTTT
NA | TRBJ2-3 | TRBD1 | TRBV11-1 | CASNRDRRTDTQYF | TGTGCCAGCAACAGGGACAGACGAACAGATACGCAGTATTTT
NA | TRBJ1-5 | NA | TRBV30 | CAWSAEIGQPQHF | TGTGCCTGGAGTGCGGAGATTGGTCAGCCCCAGCATTTT
NA | TRBJ2-2 | NA | TRBV4-3 | CASSQDNGAGELFF | TGCGCCAGCAGCCAAGACAACGGGGCCGGGGAGCTGTTTTTT
NA | TRBJ2-1 | NA | TRBV19 | CASSTRTDYNEQFF | TGTGCCAGTAGTACTAGGACAGATTACAATGAGCAGTTCTTC
NA | TRBJ1-4 | NA | TRBV5-4 | CASSLGGSNEKLFF | TGTGCCAGCAGCTTGGGGGGATCTAATGAAAAACTGTTTTTT